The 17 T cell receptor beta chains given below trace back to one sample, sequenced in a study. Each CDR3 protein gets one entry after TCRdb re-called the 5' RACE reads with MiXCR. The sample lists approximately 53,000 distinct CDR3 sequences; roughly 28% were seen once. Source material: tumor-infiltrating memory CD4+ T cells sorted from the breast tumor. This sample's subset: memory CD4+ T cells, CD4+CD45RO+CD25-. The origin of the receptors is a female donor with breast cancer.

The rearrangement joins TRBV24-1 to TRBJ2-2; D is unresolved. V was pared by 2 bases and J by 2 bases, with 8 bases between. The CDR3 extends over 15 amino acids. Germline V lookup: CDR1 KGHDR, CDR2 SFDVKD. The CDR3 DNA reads TGTGCCACCAGTGATTCGGTCGGTAACACCGGGGAGCTGTTTTTT. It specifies CATSDSVGNTGELFF.

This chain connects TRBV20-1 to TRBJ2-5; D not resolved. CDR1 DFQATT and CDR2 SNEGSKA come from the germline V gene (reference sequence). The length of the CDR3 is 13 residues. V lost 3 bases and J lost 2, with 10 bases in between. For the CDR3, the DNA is TGCAGTGCTAGGGCCAGCCATCAAGAGACCCAGTACTTC. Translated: CSARASHQETQYF.

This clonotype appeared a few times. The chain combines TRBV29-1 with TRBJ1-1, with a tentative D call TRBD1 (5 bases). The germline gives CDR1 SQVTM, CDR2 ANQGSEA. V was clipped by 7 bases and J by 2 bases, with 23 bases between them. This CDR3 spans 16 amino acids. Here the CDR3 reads CSAQGGAAKYNTEAFF. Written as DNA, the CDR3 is TGCAGCGCCCAAGGTGGGGCAGCCAAGTATAACACTGAAGCTTTCTTT.

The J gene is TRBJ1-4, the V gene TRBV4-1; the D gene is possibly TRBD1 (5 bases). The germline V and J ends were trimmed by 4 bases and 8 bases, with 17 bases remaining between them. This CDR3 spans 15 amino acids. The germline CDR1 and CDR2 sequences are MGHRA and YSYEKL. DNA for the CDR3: TGCGCCAGCAGCCCTACGGACACACGCCAGGAAAAACTGTTTTTT. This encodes CASSPTDTRQEKLFF.

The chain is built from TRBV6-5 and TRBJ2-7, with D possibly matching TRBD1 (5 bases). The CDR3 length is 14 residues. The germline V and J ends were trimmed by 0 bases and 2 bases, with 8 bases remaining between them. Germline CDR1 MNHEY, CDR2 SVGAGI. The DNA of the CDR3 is TGTGCCAGCAGTTACTCGACAGTAGCCTACGAGCAGTACTTC. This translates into CASSYSTVAYEQYF.

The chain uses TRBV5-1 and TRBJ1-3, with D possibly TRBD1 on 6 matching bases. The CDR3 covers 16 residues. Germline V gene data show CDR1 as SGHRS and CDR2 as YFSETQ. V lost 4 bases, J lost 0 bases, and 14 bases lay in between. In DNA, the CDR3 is TGCGCCAGCAGCCCCAGGACAGCCCTCTCTGGAAACACCATATATTTT. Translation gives CASSPRTALSGNTIYF.

CDR3: CSAPGTEKHGYTF. For the CDR3, the DNA is TGCAGTGCCCCCGGGACAGAAAAGCATGGCTACACCTTC. This chain connects TRBV20-1 to TRBJ1-2; 7 nucleotides match TRBD1. The junction had 10 bases not matched to a gene; V was cut back by 6 bases and J by 6 bases. The V gene's germline CDR1 is DFQATT and CDR2 SNEGSKA (reference sequence). This CDR3 comprises 13 residues.

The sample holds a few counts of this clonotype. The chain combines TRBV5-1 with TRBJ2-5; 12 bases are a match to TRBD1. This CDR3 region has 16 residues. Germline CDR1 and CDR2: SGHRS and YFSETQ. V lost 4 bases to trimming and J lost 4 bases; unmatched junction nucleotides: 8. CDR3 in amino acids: CASSNGDRGRGETQYF. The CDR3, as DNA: TGCGCCAGCAGCAATGGGGACAGGGGGCGCGGAGAGACCCAGTACTTC.

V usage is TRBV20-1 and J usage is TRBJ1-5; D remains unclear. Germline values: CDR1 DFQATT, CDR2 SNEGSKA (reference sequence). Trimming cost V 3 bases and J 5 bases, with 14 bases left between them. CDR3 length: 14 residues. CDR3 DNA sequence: TGCAGTGCTAGGCCCAGAAACAATTATCAGCCCCAGCATTTT. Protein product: CSARPRNNYQPQHF.

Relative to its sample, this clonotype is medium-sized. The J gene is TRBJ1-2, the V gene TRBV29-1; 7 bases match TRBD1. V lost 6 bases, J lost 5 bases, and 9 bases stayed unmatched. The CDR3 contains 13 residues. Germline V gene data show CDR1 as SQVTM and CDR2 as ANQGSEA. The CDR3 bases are TGCAGCGTAGGCACAGGGGTTGGGTATGGCTACACCTTC. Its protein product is CSVGTGVGYGYTF.

The CDR3 loop is CASIRGGRLSSYEQYF. Here the CDR3 DNA reads TGTGCCAGCATTCGCGGGGGGCGATTATCGTCCTACGAGCAGTACTTC. V usage is TRBV5-6 and J usage is TRBJ2-7; 8 bases match TRBD2. The CDR3 length is 16 residues. Germline V gives CDR1 SGHDT, CDR2 YYEEEE. The V segment lost 6 bases and the J segment 1 base; nucleotides outside the gene matches: 12.

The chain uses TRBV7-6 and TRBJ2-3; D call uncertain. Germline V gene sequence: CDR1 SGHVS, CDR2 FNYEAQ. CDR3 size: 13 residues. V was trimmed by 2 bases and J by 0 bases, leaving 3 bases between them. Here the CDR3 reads CASSLPSTDTQYF. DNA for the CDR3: TGTGCCAGCAGCTTACCGAGCACAGATACGCAGTATTTT. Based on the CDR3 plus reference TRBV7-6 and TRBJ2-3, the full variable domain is GAGVSQSPRYKVTKRGQDVALRCDPISGHVSLYWYRQALGQGPEFLTYFNYEAQQDKSGLPNDRFSAERPEGSISTLTIQRTEQRDSAMYRCASSLPSTDTQYFGPGTRLTVL.

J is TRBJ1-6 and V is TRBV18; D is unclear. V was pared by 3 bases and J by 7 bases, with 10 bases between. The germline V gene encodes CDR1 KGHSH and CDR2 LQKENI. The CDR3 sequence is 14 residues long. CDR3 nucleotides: TGTGCCAGCTCACCGGAAAGGGCAAATTCACCCCTCCACTTT. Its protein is CASSPERANSPLHF.

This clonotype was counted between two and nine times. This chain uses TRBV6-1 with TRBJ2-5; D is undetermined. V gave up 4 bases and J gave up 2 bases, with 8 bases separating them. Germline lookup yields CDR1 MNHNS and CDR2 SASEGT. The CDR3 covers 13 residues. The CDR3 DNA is TGTGCCAGCAGTGTAGGCTGGCAAGAGACCCAGTACTTC. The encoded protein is CASSVGWQETQYF.

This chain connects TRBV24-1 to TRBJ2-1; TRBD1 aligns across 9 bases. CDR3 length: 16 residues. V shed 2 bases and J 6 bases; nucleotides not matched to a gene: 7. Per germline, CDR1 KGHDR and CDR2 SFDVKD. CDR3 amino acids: CATSDSAGQGCNEQFF. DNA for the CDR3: TGTGCCACCAGTGATTCCGCGGGACAGGGATGCAATGAGCAGTTCTTC.

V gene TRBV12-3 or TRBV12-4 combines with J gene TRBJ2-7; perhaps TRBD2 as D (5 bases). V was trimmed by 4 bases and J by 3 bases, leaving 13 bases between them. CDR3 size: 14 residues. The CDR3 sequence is CASSSDLGLYEQYF. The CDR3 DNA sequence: TGTGCCAGCAGTTCGGACCTAGGACTCTACGAGCAGTACTTC.

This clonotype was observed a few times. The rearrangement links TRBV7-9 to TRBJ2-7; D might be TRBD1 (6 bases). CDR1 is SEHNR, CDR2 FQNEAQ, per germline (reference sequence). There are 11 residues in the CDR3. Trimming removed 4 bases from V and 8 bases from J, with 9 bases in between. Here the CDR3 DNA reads TGTGCCAGCAGCTCCAGGGGAAAGCAGTACTTC. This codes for CASSSRGKQYF.